Presented here are 25 T cell receptor beta chains from one specimen sequenced in a study of blood T cell repertoires in COVID-19 (dated by TCRdb to the early 2020s). The library was generated by the immunoSEQ multiplex PCR assay. This is the immuneACCESS table as TCRdb keeps it, with only in-frame sequences that have V and J called. A part of the clones is gone; compared with another copy, unresolved V genes explain less than half, and the rest is unexplained. In this sample the table shows about 200,000 clones, roughly four fifths of which occur a single time. The ten largest clonotypes hold 7% to 10% of the sample. What was sequenced was peripheral blood. The receptors originated from a woman aged 80 or older with COVID-19, enrolled during active disease.

This clone was seen a few times. The chain has TRBV4-3 and TRBJ1-1; D is undetermined. The ends were cut back, 0 bases at V and 10 bases at J, with 18 bases in the middle. CDR1 and CDR2 from the germline V gene are LGHNA and YSLEER. The CDR3 loop spans 15 amino acids. The CDR3 DNA reads as TGCGCCAGCAGCCAAGATCTATCGGAATGGCGGGTAGCTTTCTTT. It yields the protein CASSQDLSEWRVAFF.

This clone appeared a single time. The chain is built from TRBV7-9 and TRBJ1-4, with TRBD1 matching 7 bases. Germline V gene sequence: CDR1 SEHNR, CDR2 FQNEAQ (reference sequence). Losses at the gene ends were 2 bases for V and 7 bases for J; bases not matched to a gene: 7. The CDR3 has 15 amino acids. The CDR3 reads CASSLRDRETEKLFF. The CDR3 DNA reads TGTGCCAGCAGCTTACGAGACAGGGAGACTGAAAAACTGTTTTTT.

The chain recombines TRBV7-9 with TRBJ1-4, with D hard to call. Per germline, CDR1 SEHNR and CDR2 FQNEAQ (reference sequence). The CDR3 is 13 residues long. V shed 5 bases and J shed 2 bases, with 6 bases lying between them. The CDR3 DNA follows: TGTGCCAGCAGCCGCGGCACTAATGAAAAACTGTTTTTT. It yields the protein CASSRGTNEKLFF. Looking up the rest from reference TRBV7-9 and TRBJ1-4 gives the full variable domain: DTGVSQNPRHKITKRGQNVTFRCDPISEHNRLYWYRQTLGQGPEFLTYFQNEAQLEKSRLLSDRFSAERPKGSFSTLEIQRTEQGDSAMYLCASSRGTNEKLFFGSGTQLSVL.

The chain couples TRBV10-3 to TRBJ2-7; TRBD2 matches at 8 bases. V lost 3 bases and J lost 0; bases outside the gene matches: 4. This CDR3 region has 15 residues. Germline V lookup: CDR1 ENHRY, CDR2 SYGVKD. CDR3 sequence reads: CAISDPSGSSYEQYF. The CDR3 nucleotides read TGTGCCATCAGTGATCCTAGCGGGTCCTCCTACGAGCAGTACTTC.

The chain employs TRBV7-2 and TRBJ2-3, with 7 nucleotides matching TRBD2. Germline values: CDR1 SGHTA, CDR2 FQGNSA. The CDR3 extends over 14 amino acids. The ends lost 5 bases at V and 5 bases at J; junction bases unmatched: 7. CDR3 sequence: CASSDGLGRDTQYF. In DNA, the CDR3 is TGTGCCAGCAGCGACGGACTAGGCAGAGATACGCAGTATTTT.

This clone came up a few times. The genes are TRBV4-1 and TRBJ2-1, with 9 bases that match TRBD1. Germline V CDR1 and CDR2: MGHRA, YSYEKL. CDR3 length equals 12 residues. V was clipped by 0 bases and J by 15 bases; unmatched bases: 3. CDR3 loop: CASSQDGTGWFF. The CDR3 DNA follows: TGCGCCAGCAGCCAAGACGGGACAGGGTGGTTCTTC.

This sequence joins TRBV7-9 and TRBJ1-1; D perhaps matches TRBD1 (6 bases). CDR1 is SEHNR and CDR2 is FQNEAQ in the germline V gene (reference sequence). The CDR3 covers 13 residues. V shed 1 base and J shed 5 bases, with 8 bases lying between them. The CDR3 loop is CASSLGGTTEAFF. The CDR3 DNA reads as TGTGCCAGCAGCTTAGGGGGGACAACTGAAGCTTTCTTT.

V is TRBV6-2 or TRBV6-3 and J is TRBJ1-1; no firm D call. CDR3 length: 12 amino acids. Germline CDR1 and CDR2: MNHEY and SVGEGT. Deletions cut 2 bases from V and 8 bases from J, with 9 bases between. The CDR3 DNA follows: TGTGCCAGCAGTTACCGTCCAGGCGAAGCTTTCTTT. Translating it yields CASSYRPGEAFF.

J is TRBJ1-1 and V is TRBV28, with TRBD1 as a possible D gene (5 bases). CDR3 size: 14 residues. V lost 6 bases, J lost 6 bases, and 17 bases lay in between. CDR1 and CDR2 from the germline V gene are MDHEN and SYDVKM. The CDR3 DNA reads TGTGCCAGCAGCCCTCGTGGGGGGACCCCTGAAGCTTTCTTT. It encodes CASSPRGGTPEAFF. Supplemented by reference TRBV28 and TRBJ1-1, the full variable domain reads DVKVTQSSRYLVKRTGEKVFLECVQDMDHENMFWYRQDPGLGLRLIYFSYDVKMKEKGDIPEGYSVSREKKERFSLILESASTNQTSMYLCASSPRGGTPEAFFGQGTRLTVV.

The chain combines TRBV7-2 with TRBJ2-1, with 8 bases lining up with TRBD1. From germline, CDR1 is SGHTA and CDR2 FQGNSA. This CDR3 region has 15 residues. The V and J ends lost 1 base and 5 bases, in that order; junction bases with no gene match: 4. The chain's CDR3 is CASSLGQGANNEQFF. The CDR3 DNA is TGTGCCAGCAGCTTAGGTCAGGGGGCGAACAATGAGCAGTTCTTC.

J is TRBJ2-3 and V is TRBV11-3; D gene ambiguous. V lost 6 bases and J lost 0, with 10 bases in between. The CDR3 is 14 residues long. Germline CDR1 is SGHNT and CDR2 is YENEEA. Written as DNA, the CDR3 is TGTGCCAGCAGTCAGTTTTCCAGCACAGATACGCAGTATTTT. Its protein is CASSQFSSTDTQYF. The complete variable domain, with remaining parts taken from reference TRBV11-3 and TRBJ2-3, reads EAGVVQSPRYKIIEKKQPVAFWCNPISGHNTLYWYLQNLGQGPELLIRYENEEAVDDSQLPKDRFSAERLKGVDSTLKIQPAELGDSAVYLCASSQFSSTDTQYFGPGTRLTVL.

J is TRBJ2-1 and V is TRBV6-5; D remains ambiguous. Germline loops: CDR1 MNHEY, CDR2 SVGAGI. The CDR3 is 15 amino acids. Trimming cost V 0 bases and J 5 bases, with 11 bases left between them. Written as DNA, the CDR3 is TGTGCCAGCAGTTACTCGAGGTTAGCCCACAATGAGCAGTTCTTC. Translation: CASSYSRLAHNEQFF.

The chain combines TRBV28 with TRBJ1-2; TRBD1 might be the D (6 bases). Trimming pared 6 bases from V and 8 bases from J, leaving 13 bases between. Germline CDR1 reads MDHEN; CDR2 reads SYDVKM. The CDR3 loop spans 12 amino acids. The CDR3 nucleotides read TGTGCCAGCAGCGAACAGGGAAGGGGCTACACCTTC. Its protein product is CASSEQGRGYTF.

This rearrangement joins TRBV28 to TRBJ2-1, with D perhaps matching TRBD2 (6 bases). Germline CDR1 reads MDHEN; CDR2 reads SYDVKM. V dropped 8 bases and J dropped 12 bases, with 26 bases sitting between them. This CDR3 contains 15 residues. The CDR3 DNA reads TGTGCCAGCGGGGAAGCTGCGGCTAGCGTACTTGGGCAGTTCTTC. It specifies CASGEAAASVLGQFF.

This sequence joins TRBV5-8 and TRBJ2-3; 10 bases fit TRBD1. Germline CDR1 SGHTS, CDR2 YDEGEE. This CDR3 region has 13 residues. CDR3 nucleotides: TGTGCGGATAGACAGGGGGCCTCAGATACGCAGTATTTT. It specifies CADRQGASDTQYF.

The rearrangement links TRBV10-3 to TRBJ1-2, with D hard to call. Germline loops: CDR1 ENHRY, CDR2 SYGVKD. This CDR3 has 13 amino acids. The ends were cut back, 2 bases at V and 7 bases at J, with 11 bases in the middle. This CDR3 reads CAISEVSPPGYTF. The CDR3 DNA sequence: TGTGCCATCAGTGAGGTTAGTCCCCCTGGCTACACCTTC.

This chain links TRBV29-1 with TRBJ2-1, with D maybe TRBD2 (5 bases). The CDR3 length is 11 residues. Trimming took off 7 bases at V and 10 bases at J, with 14 bases between the two ends. CDR1 is SQVTM and CDR2 is ANQGSEA in the germline V gene. This CDR3 is CSGRKAEEQFF. CDR3 nucleotides: TGCAGCGGTCGTAAAGCGGAAGAGCAGTTCTTC.

The CDR3 reads CASSQDYGSNQPQHF. CDR3 nucleotide sequence: TGTGCCAGCAGCCAAGATTACGGTAGCAATCAGCCCCAGCATTTT. V and J are TRBV3-1 (or the pseudogene TRBV3-2) and TRBJ1-5; D remains unclear. CDR1 LGHDT and CDR2 YNNKEL come from the germline V gene (reference sequence). The CDR3 length is 15 residues. V lost 0 bases and J lost 0, with 6 bases in between.

For the CDR3, the DNA is TGTGCCATCAGAACCGGGACAGGGGGGAACTATGGCTACACCTTC. It codes for CAIRTGTGGNYGYTF. The V and J genes are TRBV10-3 and TRBJ1-2; 11 nucleotides agree with TRBD1. This CDR3 region has 15 residues. Germline CDR1 and CDR2: ENHRY and SYGVKD. Trimming cost V 6 bases and J 2 bases; bases outside gene matches: 5.

The chain links TRBV5-4 to TRBJ1-1; D is undetermined. CDR1 and CDR2 (germline): SGHNT, YYREEE (reference sequence). The CDR3 is made up of 13 amino acids. V shed 2 bases and J shed 8 bases, with 13 bases lying between them. CDR3 amino acids: CASSLKDGLEAFF. The CDR3, as DNA: TGTGCCAGCAGCTTAAAGGATGGGCTAGAAGCTTTCTTT.

The chain has TRBV5-1 and TRBJ2-5; D call uncertain. The V end lost 3 bases, the J end lost 2 bases, and 8 bases lay between the germline ends. This CDR3 contains 13 residues. Per germline, CDR1 SGHRS and CDR2 YFSETQ. The CDR3 loop is CASSSGPQETQYF. The CDR3 DNA follows: TGCGCCAGCAGCTCTGGGCCACAAGAGACCCAGTACTTC.

This sequence joins TRBV19 and TRBJ2-4, with unresolved D. Germline V gene sequence: CDR1 LNHDA, CDR2 SQIVND (reference sequence). This CDR3 is built from 16 residues. Deletions cut 0 bases from V and 1 base from J, with 10 bases between. The CDR3 sequence: CASSIDPVFAKNIQYF. CDR3 DNA: TGTGCCAGTAGTATAGATCCGGTATTCGCCAAAAACATTCAGTACTTC.

The CDR3 region has the DNA TGTGCCAGCATCCCGGGACAGGGGGCTAAGAGGGCTTTCTTT. This translates into CASIPGQGAKRAFF. The chain recombines TRBV6-5 with TRBJ1-1; the match to TRBD1 covers 12 bases. V lost 7 bases to trimming and J lost 11 bases; unmatched junction nucleotides: 11. CDR1 MNHEY and CDR2 SVGAGI come from the germline V gene. The CDR3 sequence is 14 residues long.

This sequence joins TRBV28 and TRBJ1-4; 8 bases map to TRBD1. V dropped 8 bases and J dropped 8; count of bases not matched to a gene: 16. Germline V lookup: CDR1 MDHEN, CDR2 SYDVKM. There are 16 residues in the CDR3. As DNA, the CDR3 is TGTGCCAGCCTTGGAGGAGGCAGGGGGCTCCCCGAAAAACTGTTTTTT. This translates into CASLGGGRGLPEKLFF.

This clone was seen more than once but under ten times. This chain links TRBV3-1 (or the pseudogene TRBV3-2) with TRBJ1-1; D not resolved. From germline, CDR1 is LGHDT and CDR2 YNNKEL (reference sequence). V shed 4 bases and J shed 5 bases, with 11 bases lying between them. The CDR3 is made up of 13 amino acids. The CDR3 DNA is TGTGCCAGCAGCCGCGGCCCGGGGACTGAAGCTTTCTTT. Translating gives CASSRGPGTEAFF.